In this sample, the clone carrying this TCR beta chain turned up a few times. The listed genes are named as in mouse. The sequenced fragment ends 1 residue before the CDR3 boundary, so the rest is inferred from the germline J gene. This specimen comes from a study of tissue T cells after allogeneic stem cell transplantation. Data came from immunoSEQ multiplex PCR; TCRdb stores just in-frame clones and leaves some out. The table includes several thousand clones, over 40% detected once. The time point was: mouse harvest day 14 after allogeneic transplant. Each mouse received 10^7 T-cell-depleted marrow cells plus 10^6 splenic CD5+ T cells by tail vein. V trimming: 6 bases; J trimming: 4 bases; junction bases outside the gene matches: 4. The CDR3 contains 15 residues. Per germline, CDR1 SGHND and CDR2 FRSKSL.

V and J are TRBV15 and TRBJ2-2, with TRBD1 matching over 11 bases. The sequenced sample consisted of gut tissue. The sequence derives from a female BALB/c mouse given C57BL/6 T cells with graft-versus-host disease after an allogeneic hematopoietic cell transplant. The CDR3 sequence: CASRGDRGGTGQLYF. The CDR3 bases that were read are TGTGCCAGCAGAGGGGACAGGGGGGGCACCGGGCAGCTCTAC.